This T cell receptor beta chain appears in the sequencing data of a study of cytomegalovirus exposure and HLA in healthy donors. Use of 60 Vbeta and 13 Jbeta primers characterized the PCR. Generated by immunoSEQ multiplex PCR, the TCRdb table keeps only in-frame clones and is missing some. The sample lists 160,000 or so clones, about 80% seen once, with about 9.1% in the top ten. This CDR3 spans 18 amino acids. The trim removed 5 bases at V and 2 bases at J, leaving 10 bases unmatched. Germline CDR1 LNHDA, CDR2 SQIVND (reference sequence). The chain joins TRBV19 to TRBJ1-5; 12 positions match TRBD1. Sequenced: PBMCs. The TCR originated in a man aged 18 to 29 in good health and CMV-seropositive. In DNA form, the CDR3 reads TGTGCCAGTAGTTCCTCCGGGACAGGGGGCAACGGCAATCAGCCCCAGCATTTT. Translation: CASSSSGTGGNGNQPQHF. Drawing the rest from reference TRBV19 and TRBJ1-5, the complete variable domain is DGGITQSPKYLFRKEGQNVTLSCEQNLNHDAMYWYRQDPGQGLRLIYYSQIVNDFQKGDIAEGYSVSREKKESFPLTVTSAQKNPTAFYLCASSSSGTGGNGNQPQHFGDGTRLSIL.